This T cell receptor (beta chain) is drawn from a study of neoadjuvant anti-PD-1 for oral cavity cancer. Time point denoted: after neoadjuvant nivolumab, at surgical resection. Stage II-IVA oral cavity squamous cell carcinoma was new and untreated by systemic or radiation therapy. CDR1 and CDR2 (germline): KGHSH, LQKENI. The CDR3 runs 15 residues. V was pared by 2 bases and J by 5 bases, with 9 bases of the junction left unmatched. Clones were sequenced by immunoSEQ multiplex PCR, and TCRdb holds only the in-frame ones, with some missing. The sample lists over 65,000 clones, roughly 84% seen once, with about 3.4% in the top ten.

The TCR sequence derives from a person aged 40 to 85 with oral cavity squamous cell carcinoma. The source material was PBMCs, sampled after nivolumab (anti-PD-1) treatment. This sequence joins TRBV18 and TRBJ2-7; 7 bases agree with TRBD2. CDR3 nucleotides: TGTGCCAGCTCACCAGGGCTAGCGGCTAAGCACGAGCAGTACTTC. This gives the protein CASSPGLAAKHEQYF.